The 19 T cell receptor beta chains below all came from one sample that was sequenced in a study of blood T cell repertoires in COVID-19. Repertoires were generated with immunoSEQ multiplex PCR, while TCRdb's copy carries only in-frame clones and drops some. Of about 57,000 clones in the sample, approximately 85% are singletons; the top ten hold approximately 5%. Sequencing was performed on peripheral blood. These receptor sequences come from a human donor in a cohort sampled during active COVID-19.

This rearrangement joins TRBV7-9 to TRBJ2-4; D not resolved. V lost 4 bases to trimming and J lost 7 bases, with 5 bases between them. CDR1 is SEHNR and CDR2 is FQNEAQ in the germline V gene (reference sequence). The CDR3 covers 11 residues. The CDR3 bases are TGTGCCAGCAGCTACGGGAACATTCAGTACTTC. It codes for CASSYGNIQYF.

This rearrangement joins TRBV6-4 to TRBJ2-1, with TRBD2 identical over 13 bases. CDR1 is MRHNA and CDR2 is SNTAGT in the germline V gene. This CDR3 spans 15 amino acids. J was trimmed by 8 bases and V by 6 bases; bases with no gene match: 7. The CDR3 nucleotides are TGTGCCAGCAGCAGACTAGCGGGAGGCGGCCATGAGCAGTTCTTC. It specifies CASSRLAGGGHEQFF.

The chain joins TRBV6-5 to TRBJ2-1; a weak D match, TRBD1 (6 bases). Germline CDR1 and CDR2: MNHEY and SVGAGI. CDR3 length equals 14 residues. Trimming cost V 5 bases and J 3 bases, with 11 bases left between them. CDR3: CASSRTAIYNEQFF. The CDR3 region has the DNA TGTGCCAGCAGTAGGACAGCGATCTACAATGAGCAGTTCTTC.

The V call is TRBV7-9, the J call TRBJ2-7; 8 nucleotides agree with TRBD1. J gave up 1 base and V 5 bases, and 10 bases lay outside the gene matches. CDR1 is SEHNR and CDR2 is FQNEAQ in the germline V gene (reference sequence). CDR3 length: 16 amino acids. DNA for the CDR3: TGTGCCAGCAGCCCGCCACCGGGACAGGTTTCCTACGAGCAGTACTTC. Its translation: CASSPPPGQVSYEQYF. The entire variable domain, with the rest obtained from reference TRBV7-9 and TRBJ2-7, is as follows: DTGVSQNPRHKITKRGQNVTFRCDPISEHNRLYWYRQTLGQGPEFLTYFQNEAQLEKSRLLSDRFSAERPKGSFSTLEIQRTEQGDSAMYLCASSPPPGQVSYEQYFGPGTRLTVT.

As DNA, the CDR3 is TGTGCCAGCAGCCCCCGCGGGGGGGGGCAGGGAGAGACCCAGTACTTC. This sequence encodes CASSPRGGGQGETQYF. The V gene is TRBV3-1 (or the pseudogene TRBV3-2), the J gene TRBJ2-5, with 9 bases that match TRBD2. V gave up 4 bases and J gave up 4 bases; unmatched junction bases: 10. This CDR3 is 16 amino acids long. The germline gives CDR1 LGHDT, CDR2 YNNKEL (reference sequence).

This clone appeared a few times. The gene calls are TRBV10-1 and TRBJ2-1; no reliable D call. Trimming removed 5 bases at V and 0 bases at J, with 11 bases between. The CDR3 extends over 15 amino acids. Per germline, CDR1 WNHNN and CDR2 SYGVQD (reference sequence). The CDR3 DNA reads TGCGCCAGCAGTCTGGCGCCTAGCTCCTACAATGAGCAGTTCTTC. It yields the protein CASSLAPSSYNEQFF.

This rearrangement joins TRBV4-2 to TRBJ2-3; 8 bases are shared with TRBD2. This CDR3 is built from 16 residues. V lost 3 bases to trimming and J lost 0 bases; unmatched junction nucleotides: 5. In germline, CDR1 is LGHNA, CDR2 YNFKEQ. Written as DNA, the CDR3 is TGTGCCAGCAGCCACCGCCGGGGGGGGAGCACAGATACGCAGTATTTT. This codes for CASSHRRGGSTDTQYF.

The chain is built from TRBV28 and TRBJ1-2, with 8 bases aligning to TRBD1. Germline V gene sequence: CDR1 MDHEN, CDR2 SYDVKM. The CDR3 totals 16 residues. V trimming: 5 bases; J trimming: 4 bases; junction bases outside the gene matches: 12. The CDR3, as DNA: TGTGCCAGCAGTGACCCCAGGGGGCGCGGCGGCTATGGCTACACCTTC. Protein product: CASSDPRGRGGYGYTF.

V is TRBV2 and J is TRBJ2-2, with 8 bases that match TRBD2. CDR3 size: 15 residues. The ends lost 5 bases at V and 1 base at J; junction bases unmatched: 3. CDR1 is SNHLY and CDR2 is FYNNEI in the germline V gene. The CDR3 coding sequence is TGTGCCAGCAGTCCCCTAGCGGGGAACACCGGGGAGCTGTTTTTT. It encodes CASSPLAGNTGELFF.

The V and J genes are TRBV5-1 and TRBJ1-1; weak D call: TRBD1 (5 bases). Trimming left V 0 bases short and J 1 base short, with 7 bases between. Germline V gene data show CDR1 as SGHRS and CDR2 as YFSETQ. This CDR3 spans 14 amino acids. CDR3 in DNA: TGCGCCAGCAGCTTGGGACAGACGAACACTGAAGCTTTCTTT. It translates to CASSLGQTNTEAFF.

This chain uses TRBV2 with TRBJ1-1, with a weak D call TRBD1 (6 bases). The CDR3 length is 12 residues. CDR1 and CDR2 from the germline V gene are SNHLY and FYNNEI. V dropped 11 bases and J dropped 2 bases, with 12 bases sitting between them. CDR3 in amino acids: CARRTENTEAFF. In DNA, the CDR3 is TGTGCCCGAAGGACAGAAAACACTGAAGCTTTCTTT.

The rearrangement joins TRBV9 to TRBJ1-6; D is possibly TRBD1 (5 bases). Trimming removed 0 bases from V and 8 bases from J, with 12 bases in between. CDR1 and CDR2 from the germline V gene are SGDLS and YYNGEE. This CDR3 comprises 15 residues. The CDR3 sequence is CASSVAQVSDSPLHF. Written as DNA, the CDR3 is TGTGCCAGCAGCGTAGCACAGGTTTCTGATTCACCCCTCCACTTT.

The chain links TRBV7-9 to TRBJ2-2; 8 bases fit TRBD1. From germline, CDR1 is SEHNR and CDR2 FQNEAQ (reference sequence). CDR3 length equals 15 residues. V was clipped by 3 bases and J by 4 bases; unmatched bases: 4. This chain's CDR3 is CASSLRTGITGELFF. CDR3 DNA: TGTGCCAGCAGCTTGAGGACAGGGATCACCGGGGAGCTGTTTTTT.

This chain uses TRBV2 with TRBJ2-7, with TRBD1 identical over 9 bases. Trimming cost V 6 bases and J 7 bases; bases outside gene matches: 4. In germline, CDR1 is SNHLY, CDR2 FYNNEI. The length of the CDR3 is 12 residues. CDR3 sequence (DNA): TGTGCCAGCAGGGACAGGGGCTGGGAGCAGTACTTC. Protein: CASRDRGWEQYF.

V gene TRBV30 combines with J gene TRBJ1-6; D ambiguous. Germline loops: CDR1 GTSNPN, CDR2 SVGIG (reference sequence). CDR3 length: 14 amino acids. Trimming shortened V by 2 bases and J by 9 bases, and 14 bases separated the two germline ends. The chain's CDR3 is CAWSSTAGISPLHF. For the CDR3, the DNA is TGTGCCTGGAGTAGTACAGCTGGAATTTCACCCCTCCACTTT.

In this sample, this clone turned up a few times. This sequence joins TRBV7-2 and TRBJ2-4, with 9 bases lining up with TRBD2. The CDR3 is made up of 18 amino acids. Germline assignment: CDR1 SGHTA and CDR2 FQGNSA. After removal of 2 bases from V and 7 bases from J, the junction contained 15 bases not matched to a gene. CDR3 residues: CASSLKEGLAGSTNIQYF. The CDR3 DNA reads as TGTGCCAGCAGCTTAAAGGAGGGCCTAGCGGGATCGACTAACATTCAGTACTTC. The variable domain in full, with the rest retrieved from reference TRBV7-2 and TRBJ2-4, is GAGVSQSPSNKVTEKGKDVELRCDPISGHTALYWYRQSLGQGLEFLIYFQGNSAPDKSGLPSDRFSAERTGGSVSTLTIQRTQQEDSAVYLCASSLKEGLAGSTNIQYFGAGTRLSVL.

V gene TRBV13 combines with J gene TRBJ2-7, with D unclear. V lost 5 bases and J 1 base, leaving 15 bases between the germline ends. Germline CDR1 PRHDT, CDR2 FYEKMQ (reference sequence). The CDR3 loop spans 15 amino acids. The CDR3 spells CASSPRSATSYEQYF. CDR3 DNA: TGTGCCAGCAGCCCCCGCAGCGCGACTTCCTACGAGCAGTACTTC.

V is TRBV6-5 and J is TRBJ2-3, with a tentative D call TRBD2 (6 bases). The CDR3 totals 16 residues. In germline, CDR1 is MNHEY, CDR2 SVGAGI. Trimming stripped 1 base from V and 1 base from J, with 12 bases between. The CDR3 region has the DNA TGTGCCAGCAGTTACTGGGTGGGGGGACGCACAGATACGCAGTATTTT. Protein sequence: CASSYWVGGRTDTQYF.

CDR3 coding DNA: TGTGCCAGCAGTGAAGCTTCGGTAAATAATGAAAAACTGTTTTTT. This translates into CASSEASVNNEKLFF. The chain has TRBV6-1 and TRBJ1-4; D uncertain. In germline, CDR1 is MNHNS, CDR2 SASEGT. CDR3 size: 15 residues. Trimming took 0 bases from V and 4 from J, leaving 9 bases between them.